Detailed here is one T cell receptor beta chain. What antigen it recognizes has not been identified. Base-call qualities are not available, and no considerably larger clone is one nucleotide away. This record belongs to a study of cytomegalovirus exposure and HLA in healthy donors (dated by TCRdb to the late 2010s). At the level of the whole study: According to a later analysis, the 120 or so validation repertoires were produced on the same platform as the 666 repertoires of the first cohort. The study aimed to test whether cataloging public T cell receptors could reveal signatures of past pathogen exposure. Along with the roughly 700-subject first cohort, a separate validation cohort of 120 different subjects was used. The study combined high-throughput TCR immunosequencing, statistical association of individual TCRs with disease status, and machine learning to predict cytomegalovirus infection status. What the study reported, not specific to this receptor: A few of the identified cytomegalovirus-associated TCR beta chains were confirmed in vitro to be specific for cytomegalovirus antigens. While some public TCRs were present in many individuals, most TCR sequences turned up only very rarely across donors. According to the authors, the approach could potentially be generalized to other disease states and immunological phenotypes. The classifier was reported to diagnose cytomegalovirus status with high specificity and sensitivity in both the original and validation cohorts. Subsequent analysis determined that TCRs grouped into clusters in the first cohort also showed a tendency toward co-occurrence across the 120 or so validation repertoires, and 94% of cluster scores exceeded 0. The study gave a list of under 200 TCR beta chains associated with cytomegalovirus. All 120 or so repertoires were used to score co-occurrence in the validation cohort in a later analysis, because that analysis had no HLA typing for the cohort.

The donors were included in the validation cohort of 90 to 150 subjects, a group kept apart from the roughly 690-subject first cohort. Library creation used the immunoSEQ multiplex PCR assay. The published analysis was carried out like this. A statistical classification framework was developed to diagnose cytomegalovirus status using the catalog of TCR beta chain sequences. TCRdb provides this immuneACCESS table in a form limited to in-frame rearrangements. Some clones are lacking; in checked studies, under half of them reflect an unresolved V gene, and why the rest are absent is not known. V and J calls and clone size are given by that table; D and trimming were obtained from the DNA. Counted in this sample were around 90,000 clones; 84% of them appeared once. Clones ranked in the top ten supply roughly 12% of the sample. V sheds 1 base and J sheds 6 bases, leaving 18 bases between their ends. Taken from cysteine to phenylalanine, the CDR3 has 16 residues. Just CDR3 DNA is preserved here, 48 bases in frame from base 1. The germline V gene gives CDR1 as SGHAT and CDR2 as FQNNGV.

The source material was PBMCs. This chain joins TRBV11-2 to TRBJ1-2; TRBD1 might be the D gene, on 6 matching bases. The receptor comes from a woman aged 18 to 35 in good health and CMV-seropositive. The CDR3 reads as follows: CASSLGSQGGGNGYTF. The sequenced DNA: TGTGCCAGCAGCTTAGGGTCACAGGGTGGTGGAAATGGCTACACCTTC.